This is a list of T cell receptor beta chains from one sample in a study of metastatic and nonmetastatic thyroid tumors. TCRdb used MiXCR to call clones anew from the PCR reads. Among around 15,000 clones listed, approximately 30% were seen once. The specimen sequenced was tumor tissue. The receptors originated from a male donor with papillary thyroid cancer or a benign thyroid nodule (not recorded which). Some clones in this sample may be carry-over from other donors' samples. CDR3s include the opening cysteine and the closing phenylalanine or tryptophan. D genes are given only for firm matches. Clone size is stated in some rows and not others, as once, few, many or a class when expanded.

size,D,J,V,DNA,CDR3
NA,NA,TRBJ2-7,TRBV24-1,TGTGCCACCAGTGCCTCTTCTAGCGCGTCCTACGAGCAGTACTTC,CATSASSSASYEQYF
few,NA,TRBJ2-7,TRBV12-3/TRBV12-4,TGTGCCAGCAGCATGGACATGGGAACCTACGAGCAGTACTTC,CASSMDMGTYEQYF
NA,NA,TRBJ1-1,TRBV12-3/TRBV12-4,TGTGCGAGCCAAGGAAGCCCCACTGTAGCTTACTTT,CASQGSPTVAYF
many,TRBD2,TRBJ2-7,TRBV18,TGTGCCAGCTCAGTCAAAGGGGGGTCGGGACTAGCGGGCCGTACCTACGAGCAGTACTTC,CASSVKGGSGLAGRTYEQYF
NA,TRBD2,TRBJ2-7,TRBV18,TGTGCCAGCTCACTCAAAGGGGGGTCGGGACTAGCGGGAACCGTCGAGCAGTACTTC,CASSLKGGSGLAGTVEQYF
medium-sized,NA,TRBJ2-7,TRBV11-3,TGTGCCAGCAGCTTAGGCGAGCAGTACTTC,CASSLGEQYF
many,NA,TRBJ1-1,TRBV29-1,TGCAGCGTCGAACAGGGTTGGTGGACTGAAGCTTTCTTT,CSVEQGWWTEAFF
many,NA,TRBJ2-1,TRBV29-1,TGCAGCGTTGACGCTGGGCAAGCTGAGGCCGTGGATGAGCAGTTCTTC,CSVDAGQAEAVDEQFF
NA,NA,TRBJ2-7,TRBV11-3,TGTGCCAGCAGCTGGTATTTAAATGGGGTCCACGCCGAGCAGTACTTC,CASSWYLNGVHAEQYF
many,NA,TRBJ1-2,TRBV6-1,TGTGCCAGCAGCCGCCCCCGGGGGTGGAACTATGGCTACACCTTC,CASSRPRGWNYGYTF
many,TRBD1,TRBJ2-7,TRBV28,TGTGCCAGCAGTCTTCCCGGACAGGTCGCCTACGAGCAGTACTTC,CASSLPGQVAYEQYF
few,TRBD1,TRBJ1-2,TRBV12-3/TRBV12-4,TGTGCCAGCAGCCGTGGACAGGGAGCGGACGGCTACACCTTC,CASSRGQGADGYTF
many,TRBD2,TRBJ2-3,TRBV30,TGTGCCTGGTCCGGACTAGCGACAGATACGCAGTATTTT,CAWSGLATDTQYF
medium-sized,TRBD1,TRBJ1-2,TRBV29-1,TGCAGCGTTGGGACAGGAGCTAGAGCTAACTATGGCTACACCTTC,CSVGTGARANYGYTF
few,NA,TRBJ1-2,TRBV6-5,TGTGCCAGCAGTTATTCTCCCCGGACTTATGGCTACACCTTC,CASSYSPRTYGYTF
medium-sized,TRBD1,TRBJ1-1,TRBV13,TGTGCCAGCAGCCCTCAACAGGGGTGGGACACTGAAGCTTTCTTT,CASSPQQGWDTEAFF
many,TRBD1,TRBJ1-4,TRBV19,TGTGCCAGTAGCCTCGGACAGGGGGCGAACGAAAAACTGTTTTTT,CASSLGQGANEKLFF